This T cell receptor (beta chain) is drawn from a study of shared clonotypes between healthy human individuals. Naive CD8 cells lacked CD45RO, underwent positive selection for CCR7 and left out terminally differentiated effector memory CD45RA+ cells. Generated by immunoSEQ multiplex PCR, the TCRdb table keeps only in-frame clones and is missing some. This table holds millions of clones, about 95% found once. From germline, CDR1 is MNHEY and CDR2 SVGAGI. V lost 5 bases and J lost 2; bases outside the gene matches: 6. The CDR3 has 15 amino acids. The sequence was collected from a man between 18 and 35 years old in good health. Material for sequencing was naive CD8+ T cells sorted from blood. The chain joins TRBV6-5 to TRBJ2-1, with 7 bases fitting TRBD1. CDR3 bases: TGTGCCAGCAGTCCTGGACAGGACCCCTACAATGAGCAGTTCTTC. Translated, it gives CASSPGQDPYNEQFF.